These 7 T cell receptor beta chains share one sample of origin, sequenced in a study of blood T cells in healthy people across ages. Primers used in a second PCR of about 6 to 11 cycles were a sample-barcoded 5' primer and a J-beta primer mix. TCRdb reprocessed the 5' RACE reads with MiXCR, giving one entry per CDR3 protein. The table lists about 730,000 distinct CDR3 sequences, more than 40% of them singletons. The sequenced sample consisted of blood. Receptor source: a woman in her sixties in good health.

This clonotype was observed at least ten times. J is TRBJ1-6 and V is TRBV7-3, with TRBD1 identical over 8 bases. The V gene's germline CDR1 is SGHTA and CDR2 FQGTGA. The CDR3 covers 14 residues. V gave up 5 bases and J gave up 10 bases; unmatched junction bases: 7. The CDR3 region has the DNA TGTGCCAGCAGCACTACAGGGGGACGGTCACCCCTCCACTTT. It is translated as CASSTTGGRSPLHF.

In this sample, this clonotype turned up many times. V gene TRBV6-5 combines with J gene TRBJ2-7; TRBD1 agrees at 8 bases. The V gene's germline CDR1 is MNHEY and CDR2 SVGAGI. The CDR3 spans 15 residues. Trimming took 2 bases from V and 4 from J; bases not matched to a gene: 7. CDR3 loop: CASSYVQGASYEQYF. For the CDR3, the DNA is TGTGCCAGCAGTTACGTCCAGGGGGCATCATACGAGCAGTACTTC.

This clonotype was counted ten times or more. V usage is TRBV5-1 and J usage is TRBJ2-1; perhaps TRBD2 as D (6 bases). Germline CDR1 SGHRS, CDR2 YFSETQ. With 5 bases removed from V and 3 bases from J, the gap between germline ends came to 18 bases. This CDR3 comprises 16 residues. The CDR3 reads CASSLNAGTGYNEQFF. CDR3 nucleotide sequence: TGCGCCAGCAGTCTCAATGCGGGGACGGGCTACAATGAGCAGTTCTTC.

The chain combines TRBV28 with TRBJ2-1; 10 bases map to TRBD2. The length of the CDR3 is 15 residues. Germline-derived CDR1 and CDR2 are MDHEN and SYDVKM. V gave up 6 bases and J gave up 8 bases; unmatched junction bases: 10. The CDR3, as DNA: TGTGCCAGCAGAAAGCCGGGACTAGCGAACGATGAGCAGTTCTTC. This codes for CASRKPGLANDEQFF.

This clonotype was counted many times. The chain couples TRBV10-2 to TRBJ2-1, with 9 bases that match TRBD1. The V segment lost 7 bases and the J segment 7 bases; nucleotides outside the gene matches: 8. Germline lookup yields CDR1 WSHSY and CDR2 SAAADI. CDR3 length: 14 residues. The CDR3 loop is CASKPGQGMNEQFF. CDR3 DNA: TGCGCCAGCAAACCGGGACAGGGTATGAATGAGCAGTTCTTC.

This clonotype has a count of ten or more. CDR3 nucleotides: TGCAGCGTTAAATCTAGCGGGGGGACAGATACGCAGTATTTT. Protein: CSVKSSGGTDTQYF. The V and J genes are TRBV29-1 and TRBJ2-3; 11 nucleotides agree with TRBD2. CDR1 and CDR2 from the germline V gene are SQVTM and ANQGSEA. This CDR3 is built from 14 residues. V was clipped by 5 bases and J by 3 bases; unmatched bases: 4.

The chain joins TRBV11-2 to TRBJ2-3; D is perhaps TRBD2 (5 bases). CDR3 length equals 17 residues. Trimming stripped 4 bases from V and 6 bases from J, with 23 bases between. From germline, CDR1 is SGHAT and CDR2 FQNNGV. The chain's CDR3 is CASSSLGAGPRGDTQYF. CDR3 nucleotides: TGTGCCAGCAGCTCCTTGGGTGCGGGCCCAAGAGGCGATACGCAGTATTTT. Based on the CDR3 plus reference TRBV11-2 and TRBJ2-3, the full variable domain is EAGVAQSPRYKIIEKRQSVAFWCNPISGHATLYWYQQILGQGPKLLIQFQNNGVVDDSQLPKDRFSAERLKGVDSTLKIQPAKLEDSAVYLCASSSLGAGPRGDTQYFGPGTRLTVL.